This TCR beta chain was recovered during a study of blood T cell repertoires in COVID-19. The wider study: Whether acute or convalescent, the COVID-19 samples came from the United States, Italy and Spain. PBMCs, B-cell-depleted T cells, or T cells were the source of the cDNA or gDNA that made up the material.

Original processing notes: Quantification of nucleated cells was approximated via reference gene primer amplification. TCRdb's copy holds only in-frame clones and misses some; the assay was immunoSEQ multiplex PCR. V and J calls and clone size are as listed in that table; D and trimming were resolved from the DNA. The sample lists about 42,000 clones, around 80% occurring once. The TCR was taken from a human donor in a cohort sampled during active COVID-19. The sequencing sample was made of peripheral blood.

CDR3 in amino acids: CASTPGTSGPRYF. The CDR3 nucleotides are TGTGCCAGCACTCCCGGGACTAGCGGTCCCAGGTACTTC. The chain couples TRBV2 to TRBJ2-5; TRBD2 agrees at 11 bases. After removal of 7 bases from V and 13 bases from J, the junction contained 11 bases not matched to a gene. This CDR3 contains 13 residues. CDR1 SNHLY and CDR2 FYNNEI come from the germline V gene.